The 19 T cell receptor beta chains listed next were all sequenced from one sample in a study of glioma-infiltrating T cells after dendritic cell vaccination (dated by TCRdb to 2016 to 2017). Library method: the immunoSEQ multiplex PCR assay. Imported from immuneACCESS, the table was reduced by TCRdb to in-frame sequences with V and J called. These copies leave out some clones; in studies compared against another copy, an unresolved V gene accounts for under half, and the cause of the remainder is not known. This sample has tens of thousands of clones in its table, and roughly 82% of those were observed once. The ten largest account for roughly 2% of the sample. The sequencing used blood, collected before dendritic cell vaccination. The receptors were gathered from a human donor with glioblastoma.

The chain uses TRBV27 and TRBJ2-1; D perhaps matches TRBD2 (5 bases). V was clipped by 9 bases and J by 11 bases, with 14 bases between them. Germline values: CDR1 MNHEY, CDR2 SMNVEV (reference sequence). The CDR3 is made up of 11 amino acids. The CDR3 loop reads CASIQAGKQFF. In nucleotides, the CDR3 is TGTGCCAGTATCCAGGCGGGCAAGCAGTTCTTC.

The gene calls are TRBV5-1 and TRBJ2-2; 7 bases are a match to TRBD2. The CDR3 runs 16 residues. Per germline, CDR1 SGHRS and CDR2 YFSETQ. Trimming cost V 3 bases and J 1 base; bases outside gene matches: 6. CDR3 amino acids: CASSSQRDGNTGELFF. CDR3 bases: TGCGCCAGCAGCTCCCAGCGGGATGGGAACACCGGGGAGCTGTTTTTT.

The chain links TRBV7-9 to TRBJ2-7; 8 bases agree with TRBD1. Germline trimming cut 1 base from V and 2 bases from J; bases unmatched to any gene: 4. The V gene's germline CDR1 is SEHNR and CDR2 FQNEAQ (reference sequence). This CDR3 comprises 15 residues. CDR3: CASSLVRTGPYEQYF. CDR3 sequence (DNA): TGTGCCAGCAGCTTAGTCCGGACAGGGCCCTACGAGCAGTACTTC.

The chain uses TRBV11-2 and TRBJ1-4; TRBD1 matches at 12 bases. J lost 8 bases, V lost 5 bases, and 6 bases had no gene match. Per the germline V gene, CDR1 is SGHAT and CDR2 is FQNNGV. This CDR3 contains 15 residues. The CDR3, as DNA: TGTGCCAGCAGCCCGGGACAGGGGGCCGGAGAAAAACTGTTTTTT. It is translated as CASSPGQGAGEKLFF.

The CDR3 bases are TGTGCCAGCGATAGAGGGGGCACGCAGTATTTT. It is translated as CASDRGGTQYF. The chain carries TRBV25-1 and TRBJ2-3; the match to TRBD1 covers 7 bases. This CDR3 is 11 amino acids long. Germline values: CDR1 MGHDK, CDR2 SYGVNS. The V segment lost 8 bases and the J segment 9 bases; nucleotides outside the gene matches: 5.

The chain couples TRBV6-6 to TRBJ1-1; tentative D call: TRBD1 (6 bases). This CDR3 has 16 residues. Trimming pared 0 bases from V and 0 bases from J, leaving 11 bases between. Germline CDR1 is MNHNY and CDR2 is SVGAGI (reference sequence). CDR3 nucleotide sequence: TGTGCCAGCAGTTACTCCGCCGGGACATTGAACACTGAAGCTTTCTTT. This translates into CASSYSAGTLNTEAFF.

CDR3 residues: CASSGGPSYEQYF. Written as DNA, the CDR3 is TGCGCCAGCAGCGGGGGCCCTAGCTACGAGCAGTACTTC. This sequence joins TRBV5-1 and TRBJ2-7; perhaps TRBD1 as D (6 bases). The V end was cut by 4 bases, the J end by 3 bases, with 11 bases between. The CDR3 is 13 residues long. Germline CDR1 is SGHRS and CDR2 is YFSETQ. The variable domain in full, with the rest retrieved from reference TRBV5-1 and TRBJ2-7, is KAGVTQTPRYLIKTRGQQVTLSCSPISGHRSVSWYQQTPGQGLQFLFEYFSETQRNKGNFPGRFSGRQFSNSRSEMNVSTLELGDSALYLCASSGGPSYEQYFGPGTRLTVT.

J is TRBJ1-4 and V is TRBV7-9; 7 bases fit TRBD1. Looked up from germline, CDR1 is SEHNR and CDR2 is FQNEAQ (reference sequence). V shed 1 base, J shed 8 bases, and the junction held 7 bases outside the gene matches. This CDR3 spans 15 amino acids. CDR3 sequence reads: CASSLDATGIEKLFF. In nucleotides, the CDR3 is TGTGCCAGCAGCTTAGATGCGACAGGGATCGAAAAACTGTTTTTT. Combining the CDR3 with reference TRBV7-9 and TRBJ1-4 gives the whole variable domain DTGVSQNPRHKITKRGQNVTFRCDPISEHNRLYWYRQTLGQGPEFLTYFQNEAQLEKSRLLSDRFSAERPKGSFSTLEIQRTEQGDSAMYLCASSLDATGIEKLFFGSGTQLSVL.

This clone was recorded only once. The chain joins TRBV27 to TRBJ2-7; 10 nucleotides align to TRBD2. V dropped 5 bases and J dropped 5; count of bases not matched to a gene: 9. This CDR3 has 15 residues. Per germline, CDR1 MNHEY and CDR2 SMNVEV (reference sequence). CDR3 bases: TGTGCCAGCAGTACTCTAGCGGGAGTAAGGAACGAGCAGTACGTC. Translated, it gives CASSTLAGVRNEQYV.

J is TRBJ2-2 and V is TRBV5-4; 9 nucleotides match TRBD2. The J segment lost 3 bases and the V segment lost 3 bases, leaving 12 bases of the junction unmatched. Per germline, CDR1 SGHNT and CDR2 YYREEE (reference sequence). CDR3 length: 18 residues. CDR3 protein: CASSSKPLAGRYTGELFF. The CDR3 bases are TGTGCCAGCAGCTCTAAACCACTAGCGGGTAGATACACCGGGGAGCTGTTTTTT.

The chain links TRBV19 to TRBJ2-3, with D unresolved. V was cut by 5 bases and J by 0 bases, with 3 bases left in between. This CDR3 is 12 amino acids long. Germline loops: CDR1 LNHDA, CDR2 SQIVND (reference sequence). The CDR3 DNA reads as TGTGCCAGTAGTTTAAGCACAGATACGCAGTATTTT. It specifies CASSLSTDTQYF.

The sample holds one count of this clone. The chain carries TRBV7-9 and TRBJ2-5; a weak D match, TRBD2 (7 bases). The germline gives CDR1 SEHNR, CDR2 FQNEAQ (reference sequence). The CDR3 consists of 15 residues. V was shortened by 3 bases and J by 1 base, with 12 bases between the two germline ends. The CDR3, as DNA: TGTGCCAGCAGCTTGGGGGCGGGGGCCCAAGAGACCCAGTACTTC. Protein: CASSLGAGAQETQYF.

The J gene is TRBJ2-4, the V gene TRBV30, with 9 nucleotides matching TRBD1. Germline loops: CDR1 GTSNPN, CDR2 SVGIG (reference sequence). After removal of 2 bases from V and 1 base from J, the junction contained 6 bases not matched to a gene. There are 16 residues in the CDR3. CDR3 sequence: CAWSIPTGGAKNIQYF. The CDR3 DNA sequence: TGTGCCTGGAGTATCCCGACAGGGGGGGCCAAAAACATTCAGTACTTC. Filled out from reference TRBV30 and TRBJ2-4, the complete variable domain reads SQTIHQWPATLVQPVGSPLSLECTVEGTSNPNLYWYRQAAGRGLQLLFYSVGIGQISSEVPQNLSASRPQDRQFILSSKKLLLSDSGFYLCAWSIPTGGAKNIQYFGAGTRLSVL.

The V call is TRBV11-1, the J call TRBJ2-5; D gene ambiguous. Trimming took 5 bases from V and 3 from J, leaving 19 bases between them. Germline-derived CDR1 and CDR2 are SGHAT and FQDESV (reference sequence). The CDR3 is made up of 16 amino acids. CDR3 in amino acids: CASSARREVVKETQYF. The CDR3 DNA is TGTGCCAGCAGCGCCCGTAGAGAGGTTGTAAAAGAGACCCAGTACTTC. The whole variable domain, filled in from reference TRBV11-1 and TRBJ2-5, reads EAEVAQSPRYKITEKSQAVAFWCDPISGHATLYWYRQILGQGPELLVQFQDESVVDDSQLPKDRFSAERLKGVDSTLKIQPAELGDSAMYLCASSARREVVKETQYFGPGTRLLVL.

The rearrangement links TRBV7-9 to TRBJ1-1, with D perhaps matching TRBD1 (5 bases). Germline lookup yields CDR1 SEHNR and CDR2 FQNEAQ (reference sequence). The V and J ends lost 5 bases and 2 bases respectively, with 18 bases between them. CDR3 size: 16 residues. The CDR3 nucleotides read TGTGCCAGCAGCCCCTCTCTGGGGCAGGTTAACACTGAAGCTTTCTTT. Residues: CASSPSLGQVNTEAFF.

The CDR3 region has the DNA TGCGCCAGCAGCTTGAGGGACAGGGAGCACACTGAAGCTTTCTTT. Amino acids: CASSLRDREHTEAFF. The rearrangement uses TRBV5-1 and TRBJ1-1; TRBD1 agrees at 9 bases. V lost 1 base and J lost 3; bases outside the gene matches: 4. The CDR3 runs to 15 residues. CDR1 SGHRS and CDR2 YFSETQ come from the germline V gene.

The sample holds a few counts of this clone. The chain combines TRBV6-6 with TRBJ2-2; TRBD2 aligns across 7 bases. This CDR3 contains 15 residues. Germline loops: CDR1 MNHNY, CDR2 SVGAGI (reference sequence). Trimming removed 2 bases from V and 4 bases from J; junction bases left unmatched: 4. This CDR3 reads CASSYASGGTGELFF. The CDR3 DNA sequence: TGTGCCAGCAGTTACGCCTCGGGGGGCACCGGGGAGCTGTTTTTT.

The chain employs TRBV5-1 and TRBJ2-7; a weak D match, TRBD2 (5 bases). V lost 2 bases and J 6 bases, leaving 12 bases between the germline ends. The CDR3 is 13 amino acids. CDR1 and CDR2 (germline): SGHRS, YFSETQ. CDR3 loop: CASSFSGSGEQYV. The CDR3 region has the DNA TGCGCCAGCAGCTTCAGTGGGAGTGGCGAGCAGTACGTC.

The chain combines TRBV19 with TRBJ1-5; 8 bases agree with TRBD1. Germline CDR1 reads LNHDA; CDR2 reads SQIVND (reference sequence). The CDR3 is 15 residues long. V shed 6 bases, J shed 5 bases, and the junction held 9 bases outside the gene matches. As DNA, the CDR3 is TGTGCCAGTAGGGGGGTCAGGGGGCAGGATCAGCCCCAGCATTTT. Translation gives CASRGVRGQDQPQHF.